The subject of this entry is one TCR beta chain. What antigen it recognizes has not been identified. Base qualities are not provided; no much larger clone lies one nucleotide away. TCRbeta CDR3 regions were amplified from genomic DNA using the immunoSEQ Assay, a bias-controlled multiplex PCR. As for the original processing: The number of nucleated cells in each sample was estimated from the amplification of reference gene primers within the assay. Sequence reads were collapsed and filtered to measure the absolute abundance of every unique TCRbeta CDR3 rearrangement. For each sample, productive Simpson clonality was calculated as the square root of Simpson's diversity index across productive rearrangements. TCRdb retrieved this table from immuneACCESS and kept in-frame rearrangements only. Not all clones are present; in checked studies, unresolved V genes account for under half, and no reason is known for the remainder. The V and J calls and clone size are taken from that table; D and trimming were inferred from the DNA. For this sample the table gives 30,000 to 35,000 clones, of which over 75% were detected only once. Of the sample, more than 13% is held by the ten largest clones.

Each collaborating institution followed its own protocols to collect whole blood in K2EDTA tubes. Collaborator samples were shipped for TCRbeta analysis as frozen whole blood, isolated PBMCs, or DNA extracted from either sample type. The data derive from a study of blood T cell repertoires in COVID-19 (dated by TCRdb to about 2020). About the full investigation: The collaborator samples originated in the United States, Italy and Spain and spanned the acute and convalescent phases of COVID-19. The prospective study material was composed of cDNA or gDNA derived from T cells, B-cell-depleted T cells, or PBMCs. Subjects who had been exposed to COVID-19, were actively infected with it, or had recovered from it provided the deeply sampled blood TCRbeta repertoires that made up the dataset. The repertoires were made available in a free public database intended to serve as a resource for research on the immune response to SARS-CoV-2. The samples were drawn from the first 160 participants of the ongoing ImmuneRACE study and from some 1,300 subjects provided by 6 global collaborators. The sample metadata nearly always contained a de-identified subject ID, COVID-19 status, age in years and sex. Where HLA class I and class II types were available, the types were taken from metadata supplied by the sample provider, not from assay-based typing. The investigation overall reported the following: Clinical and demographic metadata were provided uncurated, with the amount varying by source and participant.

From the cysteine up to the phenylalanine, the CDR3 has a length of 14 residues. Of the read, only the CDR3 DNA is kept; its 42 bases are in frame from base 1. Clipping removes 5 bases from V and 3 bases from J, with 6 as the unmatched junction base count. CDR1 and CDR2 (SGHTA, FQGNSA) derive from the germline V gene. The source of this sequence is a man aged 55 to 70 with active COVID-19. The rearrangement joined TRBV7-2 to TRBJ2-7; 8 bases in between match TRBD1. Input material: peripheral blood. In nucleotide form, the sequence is TGTGCCAGCAGCCTTACAGGGGGTCACTACGAGCAGTACTTC. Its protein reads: CASSLTGGHYEQYF.